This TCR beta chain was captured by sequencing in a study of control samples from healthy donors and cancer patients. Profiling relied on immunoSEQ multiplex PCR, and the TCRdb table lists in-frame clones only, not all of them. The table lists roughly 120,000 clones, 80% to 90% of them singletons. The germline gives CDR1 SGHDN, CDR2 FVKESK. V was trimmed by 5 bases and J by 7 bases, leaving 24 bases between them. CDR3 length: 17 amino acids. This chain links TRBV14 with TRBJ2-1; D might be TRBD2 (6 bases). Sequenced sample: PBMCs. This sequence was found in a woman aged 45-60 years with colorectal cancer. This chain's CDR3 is CASSYPPGERVLNEQFF. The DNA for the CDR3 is TGTGCCAGCAGCTACCCCCCAGGAGAGCGGGTTCTAAATGAGCAGTTCTTC.